This T cell receptor (beta chain) is drawn from a study of blood T cell repertoires in COVID-19. This CDR3 is built from 15 residues. V was pared by 5 bases and J by 7 bases, with 18 bases between. The germline gives CDR1 LNHDA, CDR2 SQIVND (reference sequence). Sequencing was performed with immunoSEQ multiplex PCR; in TCRdb, only in-frame clones are kept and a portion is missing. Among about 140,000 clones listed, 76% were seen once. This receptor was taken from a woman of 80 years or more with active or convalescent COVID-19. Sequencing was done on a sample of peripheral blood. The V gene is TRBV19, the J gene TRBJ2-1; D might be TRBD1 (5 bases). Written as DNA, the CDR3 is TGTGCCAGTAGTCTACACCACAGGAATAGGAATGAGCAGTTCTTC. Translating it yields CASSLHHRNRNEQFF.